What follows are 3 T cell receptor beta chains derived from one specimen sequenced in a study of blood T cell repertoires in COVID-19. Sequencing was performed with immunoSEQ multiplex PCR; in TCRdb, only in-frame clones are kept and a portion is missing. Of some 370,000 clones listed, over 80% are singletons. The sample was PBMCs or T cells enriched from blood (not recorded which). Receptor source: a woman aged 50 to 65 who had recovered from COVID-19.

V usage is TRBV3-1 (or the pseudogene TRBV3-2) and J usage is TRBJ1-2; 7 bases agree with TRBD1. Germline trimming cut 3 bases from V and 8 bases from J; bases unmatched to any gene: 6. Germline loops: CDR1 LGHDT, CDR2 YNNKEL (reference sequence). This CDR3 spans 13 amino acids. In nucleotides, the CDR3 is TGTGCCAGCAGCCAGACAGGGCGAGGGGGCTACACCTTC. It yields the protein CASSQTGRGGYTF.

The genes are TRBV5-1 and TRBJ2-1, with 7 bases fitting TRBD2. J was trimmed by 4 bases and V by 4 bases; bases with no gene match: 5. This CDR3 comprises 14 residues. CDR1 and CDR2 from the germline V gene are SGHRS and YFSETQ. This CDR3 is CASSNPSGYNEQFF. CDR3 sequence (DNA): TGCGCCAGCAGCAACCCTAGCGGTTACAATGAGCAGTTCTTC. Filled out from reference TRBV5-1 and TRBJ2-1, the complete variable domain reads KAGVTQTPRYLIKTRGQQVTLSCSPISGHRSVSWYQQTPGQGLQFLFEYFSETQRNKGNFPGRFSGRQFSNSRSEMNVSTLELGDSALYLCASSNPSGYNEQFFGPGTRLTVL.

This clone was detected once. This chain links TRBV19 with TRBJ2-7; 8 bases align to TRBD2. CDR3 size: 15 residues. CDR1 and CDR2 (germline): LNHDA, SQIVND (reference sequence). The V gene end was trimmed by 3 bases and the J gene end by 4 bases; junction bases not matched to a gene: 8. Here the CDR3 DNA reads TGTGCCAGTAGTATTATGAGCGGGAGTAAGTACGAGCAGTACTTC. It specifies CASSIMSGSKYEQYF.